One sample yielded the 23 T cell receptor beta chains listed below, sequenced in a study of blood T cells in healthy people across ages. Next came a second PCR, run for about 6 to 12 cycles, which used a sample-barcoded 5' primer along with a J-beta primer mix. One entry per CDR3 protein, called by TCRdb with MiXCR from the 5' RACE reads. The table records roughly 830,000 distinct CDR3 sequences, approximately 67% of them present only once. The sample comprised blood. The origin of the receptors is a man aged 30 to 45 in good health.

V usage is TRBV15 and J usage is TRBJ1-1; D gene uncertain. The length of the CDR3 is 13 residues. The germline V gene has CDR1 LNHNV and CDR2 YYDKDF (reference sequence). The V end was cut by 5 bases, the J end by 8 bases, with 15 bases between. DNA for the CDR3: TGTGCCACCAGCTTATTGACTTTGGGGGAAGCTTTCTTT. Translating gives CATSLLTLGEAFF.

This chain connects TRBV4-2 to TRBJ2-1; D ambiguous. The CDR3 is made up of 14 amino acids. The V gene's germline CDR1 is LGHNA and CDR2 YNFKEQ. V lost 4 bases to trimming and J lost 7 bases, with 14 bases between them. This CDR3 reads CASSPEAFRNEQFF. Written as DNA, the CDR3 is TGTGCCAGCAGCCCCGAGGCTTTTAGGAATGAGCAGTTCTTC.

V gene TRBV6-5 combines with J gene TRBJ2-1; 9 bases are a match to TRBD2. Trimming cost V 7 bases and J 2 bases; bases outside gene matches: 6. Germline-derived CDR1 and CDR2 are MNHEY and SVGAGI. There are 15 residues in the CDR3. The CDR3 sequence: CASNRAGGPYNEQFF. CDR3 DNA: TGTGCCAGCAATCGAGCGGGGGGCCCCTACAATGAGCAGTTCTTC.

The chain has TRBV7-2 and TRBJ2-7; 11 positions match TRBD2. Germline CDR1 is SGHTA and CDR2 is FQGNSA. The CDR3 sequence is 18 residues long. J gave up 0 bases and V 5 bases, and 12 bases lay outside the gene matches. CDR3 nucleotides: TGTGCCAGCAGCATTAGCGGGGGGGACAGGGTGAGCTCCTACGAGCAGTACTTC. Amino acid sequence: CASSISGGDRVSSYEQYF.

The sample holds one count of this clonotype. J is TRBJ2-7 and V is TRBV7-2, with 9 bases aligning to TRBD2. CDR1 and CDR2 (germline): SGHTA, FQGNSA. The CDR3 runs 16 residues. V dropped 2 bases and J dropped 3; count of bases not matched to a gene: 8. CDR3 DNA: TGTGCCAGCAGCTTATCTTACAGCGGGGGGAACTACGAGCAGTACTTC. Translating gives CASSLSYSGGNYEQYF. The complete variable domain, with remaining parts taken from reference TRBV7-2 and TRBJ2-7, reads GAGVSQSPSNKVTEKGKDVELRCDPISGHTALYWYRQSLGQGLEFLIYFQGNSAPDKSGLPSDRFSAERTGGSVSTLTIQRTQQEDSAVYLCASSLSYSGGNYEQYFGPGTRLTVT.

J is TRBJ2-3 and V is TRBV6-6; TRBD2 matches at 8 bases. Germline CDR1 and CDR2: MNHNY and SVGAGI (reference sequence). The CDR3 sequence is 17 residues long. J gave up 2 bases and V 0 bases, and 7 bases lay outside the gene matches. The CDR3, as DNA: TGTGCCAGCAGTTACTCGAAGTCTAGCGGGTACACAGATACGCAGTATTTT. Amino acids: CASSYSKSSGYTDTQYF.

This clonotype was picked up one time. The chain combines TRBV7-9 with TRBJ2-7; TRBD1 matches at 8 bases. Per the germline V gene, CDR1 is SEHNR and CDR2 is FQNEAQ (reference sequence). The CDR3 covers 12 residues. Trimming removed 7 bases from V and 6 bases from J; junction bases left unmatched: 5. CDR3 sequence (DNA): TGTGCCAGCACCTCCGGGACAGGCGAGCAGTACTTC. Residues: CASTSGTGEQYF.

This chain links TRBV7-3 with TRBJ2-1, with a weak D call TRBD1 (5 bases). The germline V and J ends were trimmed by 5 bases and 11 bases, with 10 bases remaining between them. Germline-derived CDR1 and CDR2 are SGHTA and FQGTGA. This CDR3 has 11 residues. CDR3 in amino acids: CASSMTAKQFF. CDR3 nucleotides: TGTGCCAGCAGCATGACAGCTAAGCAGTTCTTC.

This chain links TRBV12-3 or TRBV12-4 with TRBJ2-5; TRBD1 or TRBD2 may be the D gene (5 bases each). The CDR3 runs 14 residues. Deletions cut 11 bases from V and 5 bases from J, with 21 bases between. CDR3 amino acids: CAGSVGGRFETQYF. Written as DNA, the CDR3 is TGTGCCGGCTCAGTTGGGGGTAGATTCGAGACCCAGTACTTC.

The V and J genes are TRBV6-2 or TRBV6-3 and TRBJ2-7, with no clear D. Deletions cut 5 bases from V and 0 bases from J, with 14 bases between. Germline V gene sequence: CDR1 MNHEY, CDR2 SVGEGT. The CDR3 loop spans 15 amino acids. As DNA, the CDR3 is TGTGCCAGCAGTCTAGGTGACGAGAGCTCCTACGAGCAGTACTTC. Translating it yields CASSLGDESSYEQYF.

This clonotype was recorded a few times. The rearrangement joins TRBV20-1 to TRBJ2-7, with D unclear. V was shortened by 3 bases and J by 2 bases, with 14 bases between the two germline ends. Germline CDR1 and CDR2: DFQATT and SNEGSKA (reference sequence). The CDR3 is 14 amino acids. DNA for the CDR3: TGCAGTGCTAGGACGGTACTATCTACCTACGAGCAGTACTTC. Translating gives CSARTVLSTYEQYF.

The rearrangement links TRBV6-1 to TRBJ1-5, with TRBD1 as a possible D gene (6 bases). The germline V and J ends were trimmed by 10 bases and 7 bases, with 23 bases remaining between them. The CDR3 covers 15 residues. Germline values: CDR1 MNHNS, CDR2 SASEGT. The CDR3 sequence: CATADRAPGLQPQHF. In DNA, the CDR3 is TGTGCCACGGCGGACAGAGCCCCGGGGTTACAGCCCCAGCATTTT.

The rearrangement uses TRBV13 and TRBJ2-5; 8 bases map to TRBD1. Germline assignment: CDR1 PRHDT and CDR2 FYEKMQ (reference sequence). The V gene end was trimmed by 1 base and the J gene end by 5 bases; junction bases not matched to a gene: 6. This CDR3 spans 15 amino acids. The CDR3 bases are TGTGCCAGCAGCTTAGACGGACAGGGCTCGGAGACCCAGTACTTC. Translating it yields CASSLDGQGSETQYF.

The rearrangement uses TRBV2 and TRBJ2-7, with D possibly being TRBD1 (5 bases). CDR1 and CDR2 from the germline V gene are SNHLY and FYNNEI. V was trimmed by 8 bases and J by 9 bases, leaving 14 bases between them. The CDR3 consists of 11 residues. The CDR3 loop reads CASYSKGRQYF. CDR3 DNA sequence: TGTGCCAGCTACTCCAAGGGGCGGCAGTACTTC. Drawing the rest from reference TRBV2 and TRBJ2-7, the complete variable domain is EPEVTQTPSHQVTQMGQEVILRCVPISNHLYFYWYRQILGQKVEFLVSFYNNEISEKSEIFDDQFSVERPDGSNFTLKIRSTKLEDSAMYFCASYSKGRQYFGPGTRLTVT.

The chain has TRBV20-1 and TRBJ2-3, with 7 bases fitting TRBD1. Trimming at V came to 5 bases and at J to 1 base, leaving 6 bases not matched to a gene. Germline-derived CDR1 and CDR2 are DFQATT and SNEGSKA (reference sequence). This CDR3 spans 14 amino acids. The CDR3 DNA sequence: TGCAGTGCTTCCGACAGGGTTGGCACAGATACGCAGTATTTT. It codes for CSASDRVGTDTQYF.

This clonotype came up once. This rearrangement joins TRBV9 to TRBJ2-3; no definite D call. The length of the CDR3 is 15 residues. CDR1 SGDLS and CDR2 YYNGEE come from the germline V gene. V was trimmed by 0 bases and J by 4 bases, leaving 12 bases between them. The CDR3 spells CASSVGGRTSDTQYF. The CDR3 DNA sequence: TGTGCCAGCAGCGTAGGCGGCAGAACTTCAGATACGCAGTATTTT.

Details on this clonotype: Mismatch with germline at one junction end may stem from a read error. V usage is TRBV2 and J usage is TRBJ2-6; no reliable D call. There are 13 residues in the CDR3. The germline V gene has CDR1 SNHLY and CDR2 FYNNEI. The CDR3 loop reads CASSEAGANVLTF. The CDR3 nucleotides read TGTGCCAGCAGCGAAGCGGGGGCCAACGTCCTGACTTTC.

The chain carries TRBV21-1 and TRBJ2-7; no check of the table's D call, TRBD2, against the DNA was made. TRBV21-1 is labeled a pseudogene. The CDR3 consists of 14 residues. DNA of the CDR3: TGTGCCAGCAGCCCGACTAGCGGGGGGGCCGAGCAGTACTTC. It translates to CASSPTSGGAEQYF.

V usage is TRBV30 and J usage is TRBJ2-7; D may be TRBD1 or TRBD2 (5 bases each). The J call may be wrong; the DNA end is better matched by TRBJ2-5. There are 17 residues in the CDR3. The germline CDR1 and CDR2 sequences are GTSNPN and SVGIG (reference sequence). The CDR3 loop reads CAWSVRRTLHGKETQYF. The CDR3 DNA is TGTGCCTGGAGTGTAAGGAGGACACTCCACGGAAAGGAGACCCAGTACTTC.

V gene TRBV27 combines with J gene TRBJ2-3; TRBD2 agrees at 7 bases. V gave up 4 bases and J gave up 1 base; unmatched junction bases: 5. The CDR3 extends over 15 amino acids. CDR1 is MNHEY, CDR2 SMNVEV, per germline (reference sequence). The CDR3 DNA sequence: TGTGCCAGCAGTTATCTCGGACTAGGCACAGATACGCAGTATTTT. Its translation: CASSYLGLGTDTQYF.

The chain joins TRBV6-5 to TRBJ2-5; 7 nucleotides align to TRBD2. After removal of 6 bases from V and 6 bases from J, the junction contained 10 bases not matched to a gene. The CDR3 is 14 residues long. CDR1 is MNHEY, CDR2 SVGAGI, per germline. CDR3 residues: CASRDGAGAQTQYF. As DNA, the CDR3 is TGTGCCAGCAGGGACGGCGCGGGAGCGCAGACCCAGTACTTC.

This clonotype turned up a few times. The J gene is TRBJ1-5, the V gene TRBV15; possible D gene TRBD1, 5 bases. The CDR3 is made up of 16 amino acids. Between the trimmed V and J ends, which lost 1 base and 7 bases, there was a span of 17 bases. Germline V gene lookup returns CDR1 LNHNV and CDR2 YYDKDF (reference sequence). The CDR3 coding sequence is TGTGCCACCAGCAGAGGGTCGGTAGGGACGGGGCAGCCCCAGCATTTT. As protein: CATSRGSVGTGQPQHF. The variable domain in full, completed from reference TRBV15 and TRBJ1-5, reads DAMVIQNPRYQVTQFGKPVTLSCSQTLNHNVMYWYQQKSSQAPKLLFHYYDKDFNNEADTPDNFQSRRPNTSFCFLDIRSPGLGDTAMYLCATSRGSVGTGQPQHFGDGTRLSIL.

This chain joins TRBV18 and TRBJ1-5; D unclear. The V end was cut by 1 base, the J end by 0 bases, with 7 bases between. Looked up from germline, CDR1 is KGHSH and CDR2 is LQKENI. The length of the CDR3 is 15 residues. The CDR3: CASSPRADSNQPQHF. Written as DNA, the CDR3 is TGTGCCAGCTCACCACGCGCAGATAGCAATCAGCCCCAGCATTTT.